Below, one T cell receptor beta chain is given with its context. The antigen is unknown. With autoimmune disease history or systemic immunosuppression, patients were excluded. TCRdb keeps only in-frame clones here, not all; method: immunoSEQ multiplex PCR. The sample contains approximately 60,000 clones, over 75% of which appear only once. The ends were cut back, 4 bases at V and 4 bases at J, with 10 bases in the middle. Per germline, CDR1 SGHAT and CDR2 FQNNGV. This CDR3 contains 13 residues. The data were obtained in a study of OX40 agonist ivuxolimab in advanced cancers. Broader study findings: At 0.1 to 3.0 mg/kg, CD4+ and CD8+ blood T cells expanded clonally by week 6.

The TCR sequence derives from an adult with an advanced solid tumor such as melanoma, head and neck, liver or kidney cancer. This chain joins TRBV11-2 and TRBJ1-1; no clear D. The source material was CD4+ or CD8+ T cells sorted from blood, sampled in a trial of the OX40 agonist ivuxolimab. The CDR3 region is CASSSTAITEAFF. The CDR3 nucleotides are TGTGCCAGCAGCTCGACCGCCATCACTGAAGCTTTCTTT.